This TCR beta chain was profiled in a study of identical twins. TCRdb re-called the 5' RACE reads through MiXCR, storing one row per CDR3 protein. The sample includes 1.5 million or so distinct CDR3 sequences, 25% to 35% of them seen just once. The TCR originated in a newborn girl in good health. What was sequenced was cord blood.

CDR3 protein: CASRGQGAALASTDTQYF. CDR3 bases: TGTGCCAGCAGAGGACAGGGGGCTGCGTTGGCTAGCACAGATACGCAGTATTTT. The chain employs TRBV25-1 and TRBJ2-3, with 11 bases that match TRBD1. Germline V gene sequence: CDR1 MGHDK, CDR2 SYGVNS. The CDR3 sequence is 18 residues long. After removal of 6 bases from V and 0 bases from J, the junction contained 11 bases not matched to a gene.